This T cell receptor beta chain was found in a study of OX40 agonist ivuxolimab in advanced cancers. Study-level information: Recorded diagnoses for dose-escalation patients were hepatocellular carcinoma, melanoma, renal cell or head and neck cancer. Aged roughly 23 to 79 with a mean of 60 years, they were around 79% male. Overall study results and limits: Among T cells, CD8+ cells averaged more expanded clones than CD4+ cells.

About this clone: The target antigen is unknown.

TCRdb's table, derived via immunoSEQ multiplex PCR, lists solely in-frame clones and lacks some. The sample contains around 55,000 clones, around 88% of which appear only once. With V trimmed by 10 bases and J by 6 bases, 5 bases remained unmatched. CDR3 length: 13 amino acids. Germline loops: CDR1 LNHDA, CDR2 SQIVND (reference sequence). This chain joins TRBV19 and TRBJ1-4; the match to TRBD1 covers 10 bases. Here the sequenced sample was CD4+ or CD8+ T cells sorted from blood, taken in a trial of the OX40 agonist ivuxolimab. The receptor was derived from an adult with an advanced solid tumor such as melanoma, head and neck, liver or kidney cancer. This CDR3 reads CATRTGGHEKLFF. The CDR3 DNA is TGTGCCACTAGGACAGGGGGTCATGAAAAACTGTTTTTT. Combining the CDR3 with reference TRBV19 and TRBJ1-4 gives the whole variable domain DGGITQSPKYLFRKEGQNVTLSCEQNLNHDAMYWYRQDPGQGLRLIYYSQIVNDFQKGDIAEGYSVSREKKESFPLTVTSAQKNPTAFYLCATRTGGHEKLFFGSGTQLSVL.